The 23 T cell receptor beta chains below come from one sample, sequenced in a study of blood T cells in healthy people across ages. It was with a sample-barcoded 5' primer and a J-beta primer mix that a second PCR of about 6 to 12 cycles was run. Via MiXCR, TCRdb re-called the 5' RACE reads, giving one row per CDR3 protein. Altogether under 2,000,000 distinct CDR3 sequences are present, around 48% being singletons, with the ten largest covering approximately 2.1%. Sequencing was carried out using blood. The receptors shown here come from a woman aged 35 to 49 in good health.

CDR3 nucleotide sequence: TGTGCCAGCAGTGCGGTAGGGCGGGGGGGCGCGAATCCCTACGAGCAGTACTTC. Protein sequence: CASSAVGRGGANPYEQYF. The genes are TRBV2 and TRBJ2-7; 9 nucleotides agree with TRBD2. Germline V lookup: CDR1 SNHLY, CDR2 FYNNEI. The CDR3 extends over 18 amino acids. V shed 4 bases and J 2 bases; nucleotides not matched to a gene: 15. Based on the CDR3 plus reference TRBV2 and TRBJ2-7, the full variable domain is EPEVTQTPSHQVTQMGQEVILRCVPISNHLYFYWYRQILGQKVEFLVSFYNNEISEKSEIFDDQFSVERPDGSNFTLKIRSTKLEDSAMYFCASSAVGRGGANPYEQYFGPGTRLTVT.

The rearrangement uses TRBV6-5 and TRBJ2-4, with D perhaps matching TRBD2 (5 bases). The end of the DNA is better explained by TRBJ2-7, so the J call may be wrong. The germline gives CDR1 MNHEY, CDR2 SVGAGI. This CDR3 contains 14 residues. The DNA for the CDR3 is TGTGCCAGCAGTGAGGACCGGGGAGCTGACGAGCAGTACTTC. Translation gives CASSEDRGADEQYF.

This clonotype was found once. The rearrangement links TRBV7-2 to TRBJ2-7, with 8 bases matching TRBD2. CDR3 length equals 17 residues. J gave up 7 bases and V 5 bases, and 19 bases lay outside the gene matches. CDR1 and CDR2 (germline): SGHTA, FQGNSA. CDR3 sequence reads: CASSIRLDAGGAREQYF. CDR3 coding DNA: TGTGCCAGCAGCATTAGACTGGATGCCGGGGGGGCTAGAGAGCAGTACTTC.

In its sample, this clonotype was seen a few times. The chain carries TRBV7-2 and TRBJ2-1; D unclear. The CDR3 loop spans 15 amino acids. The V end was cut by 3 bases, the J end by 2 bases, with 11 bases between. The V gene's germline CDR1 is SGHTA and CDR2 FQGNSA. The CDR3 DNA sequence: TGTGCCAGCAGCTTCGAAACCAACCCCTACAATGAGCAGTTCTTC. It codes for CASSFETNPYNEQFF.

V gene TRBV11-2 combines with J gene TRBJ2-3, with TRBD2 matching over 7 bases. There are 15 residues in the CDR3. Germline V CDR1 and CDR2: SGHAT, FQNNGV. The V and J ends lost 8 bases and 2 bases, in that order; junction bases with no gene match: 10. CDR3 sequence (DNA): TGTGCCAGCGGGGGGACTACCTCTACCACAGATACGCAGTATTTT. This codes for CASGGTTSTTDTQYF.

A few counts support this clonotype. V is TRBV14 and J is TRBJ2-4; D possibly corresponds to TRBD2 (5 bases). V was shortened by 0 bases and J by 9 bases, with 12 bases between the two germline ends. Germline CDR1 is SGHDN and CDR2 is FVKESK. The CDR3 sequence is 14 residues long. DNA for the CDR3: TGTGCCAGCAGCCAAGAAGGGAGACTGGGCATTCAGTACTTC. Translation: CASSQEGRLGIQYF.

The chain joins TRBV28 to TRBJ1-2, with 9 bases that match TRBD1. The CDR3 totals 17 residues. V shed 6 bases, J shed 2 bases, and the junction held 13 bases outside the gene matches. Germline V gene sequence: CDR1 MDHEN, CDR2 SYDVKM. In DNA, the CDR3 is TGTGCCAGCAGCTCCCCGCTACAGGGGGCGCGGAACTATGGCTACACCTTC. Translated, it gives CASSSPLQGARNYGYTF.

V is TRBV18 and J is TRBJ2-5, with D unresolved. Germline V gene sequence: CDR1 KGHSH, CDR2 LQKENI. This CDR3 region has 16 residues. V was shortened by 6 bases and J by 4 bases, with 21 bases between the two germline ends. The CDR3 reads CASSDPTTGRGETQYF. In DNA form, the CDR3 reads TGTGCCAGCTCCGACCCCACGACTGGAAGAGGAGAGACCCAGTACTTC.

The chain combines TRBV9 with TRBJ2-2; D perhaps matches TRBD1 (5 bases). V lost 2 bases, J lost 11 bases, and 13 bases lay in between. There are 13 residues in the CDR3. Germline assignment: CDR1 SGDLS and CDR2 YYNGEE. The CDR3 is CASSVRFDSELFF. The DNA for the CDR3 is TGTGCCAGCAGCGTTCGATTCGACAGTGAGCTGTTTTTT.

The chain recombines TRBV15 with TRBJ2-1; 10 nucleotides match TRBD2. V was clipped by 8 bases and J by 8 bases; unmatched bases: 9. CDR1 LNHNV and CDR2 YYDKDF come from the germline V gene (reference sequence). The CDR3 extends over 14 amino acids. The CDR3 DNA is TGTGCCACCCGCCAAGCGGGGGGGCAGGATGAGCAGTTCTTC. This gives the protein CATRQAGGQDEQFF.

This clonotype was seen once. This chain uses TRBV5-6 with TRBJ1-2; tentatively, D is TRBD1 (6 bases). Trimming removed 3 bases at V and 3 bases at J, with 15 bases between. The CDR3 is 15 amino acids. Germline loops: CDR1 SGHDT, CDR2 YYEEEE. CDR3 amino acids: CASSSYREVDYGYTF. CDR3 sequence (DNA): TGTGCCAGCAGCTCATACAGGGAGGTCGACTATGGCTACACCTTC.

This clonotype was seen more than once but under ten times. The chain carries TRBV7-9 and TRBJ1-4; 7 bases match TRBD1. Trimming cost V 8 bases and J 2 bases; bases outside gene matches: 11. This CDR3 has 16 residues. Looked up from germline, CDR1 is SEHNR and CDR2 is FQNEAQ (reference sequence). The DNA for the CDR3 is TGTGCCAGCGGACCCCTCGACAGGGCCACTAATGAAAAACTGTTTTTT. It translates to CASGPLDRATNEKLFF.

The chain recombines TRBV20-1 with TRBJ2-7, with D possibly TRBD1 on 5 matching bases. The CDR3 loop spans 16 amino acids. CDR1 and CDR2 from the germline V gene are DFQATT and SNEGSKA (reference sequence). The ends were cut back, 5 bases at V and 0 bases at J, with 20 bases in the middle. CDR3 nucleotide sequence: TGCAGTGCTCGCCCTCCATGGGGCTGGAGCTCCTACGAGCAGTACTTC. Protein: CSARPPWGWSSYEQYF.

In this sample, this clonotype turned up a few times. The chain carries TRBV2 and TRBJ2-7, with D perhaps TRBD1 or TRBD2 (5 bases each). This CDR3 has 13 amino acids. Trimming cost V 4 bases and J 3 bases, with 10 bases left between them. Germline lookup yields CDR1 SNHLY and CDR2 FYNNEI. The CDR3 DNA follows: TGTGCCAGCAGTGGGGACGGAGTCTACGAGCAGTACTTC. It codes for CASSGDGVYEQYF. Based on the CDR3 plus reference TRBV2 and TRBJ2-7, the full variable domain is EPEVTQTPSHQVTQMGQEVILRCVPISNHLYFYWYRQILGQKVEFLVSFYNNEISEKSEIFDDQFSVERPDGSNFTLKIRSTKLEDSAMYFCASSGDGVYEQYFGPGTRLTVT.

This chain's CDR3 is CSAHSGGFGSNQPQHF. CDR3 DNA: TGCAGTGCCCATTCCGGGGGGTTCGGGAGCAATCAGCCCCAGCATTTT. The chain couples TRBV20-1 to TRBJ1-5, with a tentative D call TRBD1 (5 bases). The CDR3 loop spans 16 amino acids. CDR1 and CDR2 from the germline V gene are DFQATT and SNEGSKA (reference sequence). V was clipped by 6 bases and J by 1 base, with 19 bases between them.

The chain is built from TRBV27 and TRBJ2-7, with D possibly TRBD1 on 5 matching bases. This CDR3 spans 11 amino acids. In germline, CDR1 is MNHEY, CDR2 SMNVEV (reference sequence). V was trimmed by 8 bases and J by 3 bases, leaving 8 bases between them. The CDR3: CASGANYEQYF. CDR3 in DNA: TGTGCCAGCGGGGCGAACTACGAGCAGTACTTC.

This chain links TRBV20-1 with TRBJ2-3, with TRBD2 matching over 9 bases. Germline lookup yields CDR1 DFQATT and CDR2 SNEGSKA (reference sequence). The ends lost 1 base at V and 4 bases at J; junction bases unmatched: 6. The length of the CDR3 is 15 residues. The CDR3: CSARVELAGADTQYF. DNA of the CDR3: TGCAGTGCTAGAGTGGAACTAGCGGGCGCAGATACGCAGTATTTT.

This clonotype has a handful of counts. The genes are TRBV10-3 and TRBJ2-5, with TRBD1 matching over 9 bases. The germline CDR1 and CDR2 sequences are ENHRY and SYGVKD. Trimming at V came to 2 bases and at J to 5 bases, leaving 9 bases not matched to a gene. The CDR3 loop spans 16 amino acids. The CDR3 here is CAISEPGQGFVETQYF. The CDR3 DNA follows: TGTGCCATCAGTGAGCCGGGACAGGGCTTTGTGGAGACCCAGTACTTC.

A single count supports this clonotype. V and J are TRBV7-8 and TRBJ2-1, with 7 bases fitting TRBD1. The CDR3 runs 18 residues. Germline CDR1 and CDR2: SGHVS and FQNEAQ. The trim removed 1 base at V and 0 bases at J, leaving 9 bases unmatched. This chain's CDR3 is CASSLVGGGSDSYNEQFF. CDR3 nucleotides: TGTGCCAGCAGCTTAGTAGGGGGCGGATCAGACTCCTACAATGAGCAGTTCTTC.

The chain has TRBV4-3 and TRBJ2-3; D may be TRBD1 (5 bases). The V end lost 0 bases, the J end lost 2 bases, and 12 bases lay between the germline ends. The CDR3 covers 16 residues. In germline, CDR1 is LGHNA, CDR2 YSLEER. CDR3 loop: CASSQEKQGVTDTQYF. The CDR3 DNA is TGCGCCAGCAGCCAAGAGAAGCAGGGCGTCACAGATACGCAGTATTTT.

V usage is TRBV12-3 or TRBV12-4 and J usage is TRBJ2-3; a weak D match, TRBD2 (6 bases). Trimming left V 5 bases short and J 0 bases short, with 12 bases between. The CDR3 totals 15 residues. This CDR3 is CASSQFSGSTDTQYF. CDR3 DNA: TGTGCCAGCAGTCAATTTAGCGGTAGCACAGATACGCAGTATTTT.

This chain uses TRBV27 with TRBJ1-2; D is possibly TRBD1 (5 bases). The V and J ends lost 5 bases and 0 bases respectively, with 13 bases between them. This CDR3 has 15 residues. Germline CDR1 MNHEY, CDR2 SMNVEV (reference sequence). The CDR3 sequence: CASSLDRRTNYGYTF. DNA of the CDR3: TGTGCCAGCAGTCTTGACAGACGAACTAACTATGGCTACACCTTC.

CDR3 DNA sequence: TGTGCCAGCGGGCAGGGTACCAATGGCTACACCTTC. Its protein product is CASGQGTNGYTF. The rearrangement links TRBV3-1 to TRBJ1-2; D perhaps matches TRBD1 (5 bases). Trimming pared 8 bases from V and 6 bases from J, leaving 13 bases between. The CDR3 has 12 residues. The germline V gene has CDR1 LGHDT and CDR2 YNNKEL (reference sequence). Using reference TRBV3-1 and TRBJ1-2 for the parts outside the CDR3, the full variable domain is DTAVSQTPKYLVTQMGNDKSIKCEQNLGHDTMYWYKQDSKKFLKIMFSYNNKELIINETVPNRFSPKSPDKAHLNLHINSLELGDSAVYFCASGQGTNGYTFGSGTRLTVV.